This note documents a single T cell receptor beta chain sequence. Vbeta (60) and Jbeta (13) primers were used in the PCR. Repertoires were generated with immunoSEQ multiplex PCR, while TCRdb's copy carries only in-frame clones and drops some. This sample yields about 190,000 clones, of which around 90% are seen a single time; around 0.99% belongs to the top ten. The source of the sample is a study of cytomegalovirus exposure and HLA in healthy donors. Study-level background: Among the approximately 400 donors who were genotyped, approximately 76% fell in the genetic ancestry cluster that is associated with self-reported Caucasian donors.

The CDR3 has 13 residues. Trimming pared 4 bases from V and 8 bases from J, leaving 9 bases between. CDR1 is MNHNS, CDR2 SASEGT, per germline. The material sequenced was PBMCs. V is TRBV6-1 and J is TRBJ1-6; D ambiguous. This receptor was taken from a boy between 2 and 10 years old in good health and CMV-seronegative. The CDR3 DNA reads TGTGCCAGCAGTGCGGGAGGTGATTCACCCCTCCACTTT. This codes for CASSAGGDSPLHF.